This TCR beta chain was obtained from a study of shared clonotypes between healthy human individuals. Study-level background: Each donor contributed plates that comprised three CD4 naive, three CD4 memory, two CD8 naive and one CD8 memory.

TCRdb's copy holds only in-frame clones and misses some; the assay was immunoSEQ multiplex PCR. The table includes around 1,900,000 clones, 90% to 95% detected once. The germline gives CDR1 SGDLS, CDR2 YYNGEE. Trimming pared 0 bases from V and 2 bases from J, leaving 9 bases between. CDR3 length: 14 residues. Naive CD8 cells lacked CD45RO and underwent positive selection for CCR7, leaving out terminally differentiated effector memory CD45RA+ cells. The donors, healthy adults who were HIV-negative, had experienced no recent acute infections or vaccinations. Specimen: naive CD8+ T cells from PBMCs. The TCR sequence derives from a man aged 18 to 29 in good health. Some clones in this sample may be carry-over from other donors' samples. The chain employs TRBV9 and TRBJ2-7; D ambiguous. CDR3 DNA sequence: TGTGCCAGCAGCGTAGGCCCCCTCCCCTACGAGCAGTACTTC. Translation gives CASSVGPLPYEQYF.